The T cell receptor beta chain under discussion was sequenced for a study of CD8+ T cells in alopecia areata. Background on the study: The study gave treated patients oral tofacitinib at 5 to 10 mg twice daily. The study, taken as a whole, reports: Affected scalp, especially in alopecia totalis/universalis, had a higher clonality than normal scalp did. Expanded CD8+ clones among the top 100, as well as scalp clonality, were significantly decreased by tofacitinib.

As to treatment: oral pan-JAK inhibitor, 5-10 mg twice daily. Researchers gathered lesional scalp punch biopsies and peripheral blood from patients with alopecia areata. RNA was isolated and reverse transcribed to cDNA, the sequencing template. The assay was immunoSEQ multiplex PCR, and TCRdb's table has in-frame clones only and misses some. The data show fewer than 250,000 clones, roughly 60% seen once. A remark on this clone: Its specificity is not known.

The sample was CD4+ T cells sorted from blood, taken at week 24, from a patient treated with tofacitinib. The TCR comes from a human donor with alopecia areata.

The CDR3: CASSFLVNNEQFF. CDR3 coding DNA: TGCGCCAGCAGCTTCCTAGTGAACAATGAGCAGTTCTTC. The chain recombines TRBV5-1 with TRBJ2-1; no definite D call. This CDR3 has 13 amino acids. From germline, CDR1 is SGHRS and CDR2 YFSETQ. V was clipped by 2 bases and J by 5 bases, with 8 bases between them.